This T cell receptor (beta chain) was obtained from a study of cytomegalovirus exposure and HLA in healthy donors. Study-wide findings and caveats: Sequencing depth roughly uniform across donors was assumed in presence/absence analyses. For cytomegalovirus status, the classifier reportedly gave diagnoses with high specificity and sensitivity. A later analysis linked a missense DCLRE1C variant to TCR beta V- and J-gene trimming.

Of note for this clone: What it binds is not known.

From germline, CDR1 is SGHTA and CDR2 FQGNSA. With 3 bases removed from V and 0 bases from J, the gap between germline ends came to 11 bases. CDR3 length: 16 amino acids. Nominally healthy donors were sampled, though unrecorded immune exposures were likely. The PCR used 60 Vbeta and 13 Jbeta primers. Method: immunoSEQ multiplex PCR; TCRdb's copy keeps in-frame clones and lacks some. The profile shows roughly 190,000 clones, 80% to 85% of them singletons. The chain uses TRBV7-2 and TRBJ1-4, with no clear D. The source material was PBMCs. This clonotype was sampled from a young woman in good health and CMV-seronegative. The CDR3 region has the DNA TGTGCCAGCAGCTTCCTACCGCCACCAACTAATGAAAAACTGTTTTTT. Protein product: CASSFLPPPTNEKLFF.